The 26 T cell receptor beta chains presented below share a single source sample, sequenced in a study of blood T cell repertoires in COVID-19 (dated by TCRdb to 2019 to 2021). Library preparation used the immunoSEQ multiplex PCR assay. The immuneACCESS repertoire file appears here via TCRdb, limited to in-frame rearrangements. These files lack a portion of the clones; in checked studies, under half of the deficit traces to unresolved V genes, and the cause of the others is not known. This sample holds 200,000 or so clones; 80% to 90% were observed only once. The top ten clones comprise over 9.5% of the sample. Sample: peripheral blood. These receptors all stem from an elderly woman with acute or convalescent COVID-19.

This chain connects TRBV10-3 to TRBJ1-6, with 7 positions matching TRBD1. Germline V gene sequence: CDR1 ENHRY, CDR2 SYGVKD. V was pared by 4 bases and J by 7 bases, with 7 bases of the junction left unmatched. The CDR3 sequence is 15 residues long. In DNA form, the CDR3 reads TGTGCCATCAGTGTGTCCGGGACAGAAAATTCACCCCTCCACTTT. This codes for CAISVSGTENSPLHF.

V usage is TRBV10-3 and J usage is TRBJ2-5; D is perhaps TRBD2 (6 bases). The CDR3 covers 13 residues. V lost 11 bases to trimming and J lost 4 bases, with 17 bases between them. Looked up from germline, CDR1 is ENHRY and CDR2 is SYGVKD. CDR3 protein: CAHTADGGETQYF. Here the CDR3 DNA reads TGTGCCCACACGGCGGACGGGGGAGAGACCCAGTACTTC.

The rearrangement links TRBV5-4 to TRBJ2-1, with D perhaps TRBD2 (6 bases). CDR1 is SGHNT and CDR2 is YYREEE in the germline V gene (reference sequence). Trimming cost V 0 bases and J 7 bases, with 17 bases left between them. CDR3 length: 16 amino acids. The CDR3 spells CASSLGGGNDGNEQFF. In DNA, the CDR3 is TGTGCCAGCAGCTTGGGCGGCGGGAACGATGGTAATGAGCAGTTCTTC.

The rearrangement joins TRBV12-3 or TRBV12-4 to TRBJ1-5; D uncertain. Trimming stripped 3 bases from V and 4 bases from J, with 7 bases between. The CDR3 covers 13 residues. This chain's CDR3 is CASSFDANQPQHF. The CDR3 nucleotides read TGTGCCAGCAGTTTTGATGCGAATCAGCCCCAGCATTTT.

The rearrangement uses TRBV2 and TRBJ1-5, with D possibly being TRBD1 (6 bases). Trimming removed 7 bases from V and 6 bases from J, with 13 bases in between. Per germline, CDR1 SNHLY and CDR2 FYNNEI. The length of the CDR3 is 13 residues. The CDR3 protein is CASTGTRTQPQHF. As DNA, the CDR3 is TGTGCCAGCACCGGGACACGGACTCAGCCCCAGCATTTT. The whole variable domain, filled in from reference TRBV2 and TRBJ1-5, reads EPEVTQTPSHQVTQMGQEVILRCVPISNHLYFYWYRQILGQKVEFLVSFYNNEISEKSEIFDDQFSVERPDGSNFTLKIRSTKLEDSAMYFCASTGTRTQPQHFGDGTRLSIL.

The V and J genes are TRBV27 and TRBJ2-2; 12 nucleotides match TRBD1. The CDR3 contains 16 residues. The V gene's germline CDR1 is MNHEY and CDR2 SMNVEV (reference sequence). V lost 6 bases to trimming and J lost 7 bases; unmatched junction nucleotides: 9. The CDR3 DNA reads as TGTGCCAGCAGACCACTGGGACAGGGGGCGGTCGGGGAGCTGTTTTTT. Protein product: CASRPLGQGAVGELFF.

The V gene is TRBV7-2, the J gene TRBJ2-5; TRBD2 is a possible D gene (6 bases). The DNA end is a closer match to TRBJ2-7, so the J assignment may be wrong. Germline lookup yields CDR1 SGHTA and CDR2 FQGNSA. There are 15 residues in the CDR3. The CDR3, as DNA: TGTGCCAGCAGCCTCGGGACGGGGGATCCCTACGAGCAGTACTTC. This encodes CASSLGTGDPYEQYF.

The V and J genes are TRBV5-8 and TRBJ2-3; a weak D match, TRBD1 (5 bases). The CDR3 contains 14 residues. The germline V gene encodes CDR1 SGHTS and CDR2 YDEGEE. Trimming stripped 2 bases from V and 0 bases from J, with 7 bases between. CDR3 DNA: TGTGCCAGCAGCTTCAGACAGAGCACAGATACGCAGTATTTT. Translation gives CASSFRQSTDTQYF.

This clone was recorded once. V gene TRBV7-2 combines with J gene TRBJ1-2; D may be TRBD1 (5 bases). CDR3 length equals 14 residues. V lost 5 bases and J 2 bases, leaving 12 bases between the germline ends. CDR1 and CDR2 (germline): SGHTA, FQGNSA. CDR3 sequence (DNA): TGTGCCAGCAGCCCGAGCCCAGGGAACTATGGCTACACCTTC. Residues: CASSPSPGNYGYTF.

The chain links TRBV29-1 to TRBJ2-1; TRBD2 is a possible D gene (5 bases). The CDR3 loop spans 12 amino acids. V was clipped by 2 bases and J by 7 bases, with 9 bases between them. Germline V lookup: CDR1 SQVTM, CDR2 ANQGSEA. CDR3 protein: CSVEKAGNEQFF. CDR3 coding DNA: TGCAGCGTTGAAAAGGCGGGTAATGAGCAGTTCTTC.

This chain uses TRBV6-1 with TRBJ2-1, with 7 bases identical to TRBD2. The CDR3 totals 17 residues. Trimming removed 0 bases from V and 4 bases from J; junction bases left unmatched: 9. In germline, CDR1 is MNHNS, CDR2 SASEGT. CDR3 nucleotides: TGTGCCAGCAGTGAAGCGCAGGGAGGGCGGGGGTACAATGAGCAGTTCTTC. Protein sequence: CASSEAQGGRGYNEQFF.

The chain links TRBV9 to TRBJ2-1, with 13 positions matching TRBD2. This CDR3 spans 13 amino acids. V dropped 6 bases and J dropped 7; count of bases not matched to a gene: 1. Germline values: CDR1 SGDLS, CDR2 YYNGEE. This CDR3 is CASTGLAGNEQFF. As DNA, the CDR3 is TGTGCCAGCACGGGACTAGCGGGAAATGAGCAGTTCTTC. Full variable domain (remainder filled in from reference TRBV9 and TRBJ2-1): DSGVTQTPKHLITATGQRVTLRCSPRSGDLSVYWYQQSLDQGLQFLIQYYNGEERAKGNILERFSAQQFPDLHSELNLSSLELGDSALYFCASTGLAGNEQFFGPGTRLTVL.

This chain uses TRBV7-2 with TRBJ1-1; no clear D gene. Trimming removed 1 base from V and 4 bases from J, with 16 bases in between. CDR3 length: 16 residues. CDR1 and CDR2 (germline): SGHTA, FQGNSA. CDR3 nucleotide sequence: TGTGCCAGCAGCTTAGTCGGTCTACAGTTCGGCACTGAAGCTTTCTTT. Translated: CASSLVGLQFGTEAFF.

This chain joins TRBV6-5 and TRBJ2-7; the D gene is possibly TRBD2 (5 bases). This CDR3 region has 14 residues. Trimming shortened V by 7 bases and J by 2 bases, and 15 bases separated the two germline ends. Germline CDR1 is MNHEY and CDR2 is SVGAGI. As DNA, the CDR3 is TGTGCCAGCATAAGGGTTCGAGGGCCCTACGAGCAGTACTTC. Translation gives CASIRVRGPYEQYF.

V is TRBV7-2 and J is TRBJ2-1, with D tentatively TRBD2 (6 bases). Germline assignment: CDR1 SGHTA and CDR2 FQGNSA. The CDR3 consists of 15 residues. V dropped 6 bases and J dropped 2 bases, with 14 bases sitting between them. The CDR3 reads CASSATRGTYNEQFF. The CDR3 DNA reads as TGTGCCAGCAGTGCGACTAGAGGTACCTACAATGAGCAGTTCTTC.

The gene calls are TRBV11-2 and TRBJ2-7, with 9 nucleotides matching TRBD1. The germline CDR1 and CDR2 sequences are SGHAT and FQNNGV. The J segment lost 3 bases and the V segment lost 5 bases, leaving 8 bases of the junction unmatched. This CDR3 is 15 amino acids long. CDR3 coding DNA: TGTGCCAGCAGCGCGCTCGTGACAGGGGGCTACGAGCAGTACTTC. Residues: CASSALVTGGYEQYF. The full variable domain, with the rest looked up from reference TRBV11-2 and TRBJ2-7, is EAGVAQSPRYKIIEKRQSVAFWCNPISGHATLYWYQQILGQGPKLLIQFQNNGVVDDSQLPKDRFSAERLKGVDSTLKIQPAKLEDSAVYLCASSALVTGGYEQYFGPGTRLTVT.

This rearrangement joins TRBV12-3 or TRBV12-4 to TRBJ2-1; tentatively, D is TRBD1 (5 bases). The germline V and J ends were trimmed by 7 bases and 4 bases, with 11 bases remaining between them. The CDR3 runs 13 residues. The CDR3 bases are TGTGCCAGCACAGGGCCGAATTACAATGAGCAGTTCTTC. Its protein is CASTGPNYNEQFF.

J is TRBJ1-2 and V is TRBV30; 7 positions agree with TRBD1. With 0 bases clipped from V and 6 bases from J, the junction kept 10 bases outside the gene matches. The CDR3 extends over 15 amino acids. In germline, CDR1 is GTSNPN, CDR2 SVGIG (reference sequence). Written as DNA, the CDR3 is TGTGCCTGGAGTGTACGAGGGGACAGACGAGATGGCTACACCTTC. This translates into CAWSVRGDRRDGYTF.

This clone was observed a single time. The rearrangement uses TRBV12-5 and TRBJ1-4; TRBD1 is a possible D gene (6 bases). CDR3 length: 18 residues. Germline V gene sequence: CDR1 LGHNT, CDR2 FRNRAP. V lost 1 base and J 2 bases, leaving 17 bases between the germline ends. CDR3 nucleotides: TGTGCTAGTGGTTTGGGCAGGGGCTCGCTTCGCACTAATGAAAAACTGTTTTTT. Its protein is CASGLGRGSLRTNEKLFF. Full variable domain (outside the CDR3, taken from reference TRBV12-5 and TRBJ1-4): DARVTQTPRHKVTEMGQEVTMRCQPILGHNTVFWYRQTMMQGLELLAYFRNRAPLDDSGMPKDRFSAEMPDATLATLKIQPSEPRDSAVYFCASGLGRGSLRTNEKLFFGSGTQLSVL.

The chain carries TRBV11-2 and TRBJ2-3, with a weak D call TRBD2 (6 bases). There are 16 residues in the CDR3. Trimming removed 5 bases at V and 1 base at J, with 16 bases between. Germline values: CDR1 SGHAT, CDR2 FQNNGV. CDR3 protein: CASSPSGGIGTDTQYF. CDR3 DNA: TGTGCCAGCAGCCCCAGTGGAGGGATCGGCACAGATACGCAGTATTTT.

The CDR3 reads CASSLRQGYTGELFF. The CDR3 DNA reads TGTGCCAGCAGCTTGAGGCAGGGGTACACCGGGGAGCTGTTTTTT. V is TRBV7-2 and J is TRBJ2-2, with D possibly matching TRBD1 (6 bases). The V and J ends lost 3 bases and 3 bases respectively, with 11 bases between them. CDR3 length: 15 amino acids. CDR1 and CDR2 (germline): SGHTA, FQGNSA.

This chain links TRBV5-4 with TRBJ2-1; 8 bases match TRBD2. With V trimmed by 3 bases and J by 6 bases, 2 bases remained unmatched. There are 13 residues in the CDR3. Germline lookup yields CDR1 SGHNT and CDR2 YYREEE (reference sequence). The CDR3 reads CASSSSGSNEQFF. The CDR3 bases are TGTGCCAGCAGCTCCAGCGGGAGCAATGAGCAGTTCTTC.

The chain links TRBV30 to TRBJ2-6; weak D call: TRBD1 (7 bases). V was pared by 4 bases and J by 2 bases, with 27 bases between. The CDR3 is made up of 20 amino acids. CDR1 GTSNPN and CDR2 SVGIG come from the germline V gene (reference sequence). The DNA of the CDR3 is TGTGCCTGGACAGGGGGGCGGGATAGTCGGGGAGTAGCTGGGGCCAACGTCCTGACTTTC. Encoded protein: CAWTGGRDSRGVAGANVLTF.

The chain couples TRBV5-4 to TRBJ1-2; the match to TRBD1 covers 9 bases. Germline V lookup: CDR1 SGHNT, CDR2 YYREEE (reference sequence). J lost 8 bases, V lost 0 bases, and 11 bases had no gene match. The CDR3 contains 16 residues. The CDR3 loop is CASSLALGTGIWGYTF. The CDR3 nucleotides read TGTGCCAGCAGCTTGGCCTTAGGGACAGGGATATGGGGCTACACCTTC.

This clone has more than one count but fewer than ten. The J gene is TRBJ1-6, the V gene TRBV11-3; 8 bases line up with TRBD1. The CDR3 is made up of 18 amino acids. Germline-derived CDR1 and CDR2 are SGHNT and YENEEA. V shed 5 bases and J 0 bases; nucleotides not matched to a gene: 9. DNA of the CDR3: TGTGCCAGCAGCAGCAATACAGGGGGTGGCTCCTATAATTCACCCCTCCACTTT. This translates into CASSSNTGGGSYNSPLHF.

The V gene is TRBV16, the J gene TRBJ1-5; D uncertain. The germline CDR1 and CDR2 sequences are KGHSY and FQNENV. V dropped 0 bases and J dropped 0 bases, with 6 bases sitting between them. The CDR3 loop spans 15 amino acids. DNA of the CDR3: TGTGCCAGCAGCCAATCAAGCATTAGCAATCAGCCCCAGCATTTT. This encodes CASSQSSISNQPQHF.